The clone carrying this T cell receptor (beta chain) has only a few counts. Its specificity is not known. This record belongs to a study of response to subunit inactivated influenza vaccine. In TCRdb, the RT-PCR reads were re-called with MiXCR into one record per CDR3 protein. The data show hundreds of thousands of distinct CDR3 sequences, with about a fifth seen just once and about a tenth held by the top ten. Study-level points and caveats: That few new T cells are recruited by each seasonal influenza vaccination was the authors' suggestion.

The CDR3 has 15 amino acids. Germline CDR1 reads KGHDR; CDR2 reads SFDVKD. Trimming left V 10 bases short and J 0 bases short, with 15 bases between. The gene calls are TRBV24-1 and TRBJ2-1; D ambiguous. This receptor was identified in a man aged 50 to 60 who received an inactivated influenza vaccine. Sequenced here: PBMCs from blood, sampled 5 days after vaccination. The CDR3 DNA reads as TGTGCCACGAGCCGGACGGAGAGCTCCTACAATGAGCAGTTCTTC. Translating gives CATSRTESSYNEQFF.